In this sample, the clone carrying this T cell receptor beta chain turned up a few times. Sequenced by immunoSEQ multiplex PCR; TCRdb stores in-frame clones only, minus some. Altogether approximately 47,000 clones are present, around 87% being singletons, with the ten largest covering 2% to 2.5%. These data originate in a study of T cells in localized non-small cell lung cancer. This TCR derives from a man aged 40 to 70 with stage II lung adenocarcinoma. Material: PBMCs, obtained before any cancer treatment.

Written as DNA, the CDR3 is TGTGCCAGCAGCCAAGTGGGGACAGGGGTAAAACTGTTTTTT. Amino acids: CASSQVGTGVKLFF. The chain employs TRBV4-2 and TRBJ1-4; 10 bases align to TRBD1. CDR1 LGHNA and CDR2 YNFKEQ come from the germline V gene. This CDR3 region has 14 residues. V shed 1 base, J shed 10 bases, and the junction held 3 bases outside the gene matches.